The 24 T cell receptor beta chains reported below all come from one sample, sequenced in a study of T-cell reconstitution after alpha-beta-depleted transplantation in children. Using unique molecular identifiers, the investigators prepared the TCRbeta library. TCRdb recomputed calls from the PCR reads with MiXCR, one row per CDR3 protein. The profile shows approximately 490,000 distinct CDR3 sequences, under 15% of them singletons. The sequenced sample was PBMCs from the stem cell graft donor, obtained from the stem cell graft. The receptors were gathered from a human donor who donated a stem cell graft to a child with combined immunodeficiency.

The chain uses TRBV4-1 and TRBJ2-4, with 7 bases matching TRBD2. The CDR3 is made up of 18 amino acids. Germline CDR1 and CDR2: MGHRA and YSYEKL. Unmatched junction bases numbered 14, after V lost 0 bases and J lost 6 bases. DNA of the CDR3: TGCGCCAGCAGCCAAGAGGGCCCCTCGACTAGCAGGCTAAACATTCAGTACTTC. It codes for CASSQEGPSTSRLNIQYF.

The table lists this clonotype with a few counts. The V and J genes are TRBV12-3 or TRBV12-4 and TRBJ2-2; D is possibly TRBD1 or TRBD2 (5 bases each). With 5 bases removed from V and 3 bases from J, the gap between germline ends came to 13 bases. There are 15 residues in the CDR3. The CDR3 nucleotides are TGTGCCAGCAGTCGGACCGTGGGGGACACCGGGGAGCTGTTTTTT. The encoded protein is CASSRTVGDTGELFF.

Many counts were recorded for this clonotype. The V call is TRBV6-1, the J call TRBJ2-1; TRBD2 matches 8 bases. The junction had 5 bases not matched to a gene; V was cut back by 3 bases and J by 4 bases. The germline gives CDR1 MNHNS, CDR2 SASEGT. CDR3 length: 15 residues. CDR3 nucleotide sequence: TGTGCCAGCAGTGATCGCCCGGGGGGGTACAATGAGCAGTTCTTC. Protein product: CASSDRPGGYNEQFF.

The chain has TRBV4-3 and TRBJ2-1; 7 bases are a match to TRBD2. V gave up 0 bases and J gave up 2 bases; unmatched junction bases: 4. Germline CDR1 and CDR2: LGHNA and YSLEER. The CDR3 is 16 amino acids. CDR3 residues: CASSQELANTYNEQFF. CDR3 coding DNA: TGCGCCAGCAGCCAAGAACTAGCGAATACCTACAATGAGCAGTTCTTC.

The rearrangement joins TRBV9 to TRBJ2-5, with TRBD2 matching over 7 bases. Germline values: CDR1 SGDLS, CDR2 YYNGEE. There are 16 residues in the CDR3. Trimming removed 4 bases from V and 2 bases from J; junction bases left unmatched: 11. The CDR3 nucleotides are TGTGCCAGCAGCCCCGATGAGCGGGGCACACAAGAGACCCAGTACTTC. It specifies CASSPDERGTQETQYF.

This clonotype was found a few times. The genes are TRBV7-9 and TRBJ2-7; a weak D match, TRBD2 (5 bases). The germline gives CDR1 SEHNR, CDR2 FQNEAQ (reference sequence). The CDR3 loop spans 15 amino acids. Trimming pared 7 bases from V and 2 bases from J, leaving 18 bases between. CDR3 DNA: TGTGCCAGCATCCCCCGGAGAGGGAACACCTACGAGCAGTACTTC. Translating it yields CASIPRRGNTYEQYF.

In its sample, this clonotype was seen many times. This chain uses TRBV7-2 with TRBJ2-2, with D perhaps given as TRBD1 or TRBD2 (7 bases each). The V gene lost 3 bases and the J gene lost 5 bases, with 16 bases spanning the gap. The CDR3 has 16 amino acids. Germline values: CDR1 SGHTA, CDR2 FQGNSA. The CDR3 region is CASSFRGGIGTGELFF. DNA for the CDR3: TGTGCCAGCAGCTTCAGGGGGGGGATTGGGACCGGGGAGCTGTTTTTT. Filled out from reference TRBV7-2 and TRBJ2-2, the complete variable domain reads GAGVSQSPSNKVTEKGKDVELRCDPISGHTALYWYRQSLGQGLEFLIYFQGNSAPDKSGLPSDRFSAERTGGSVSTLTIQRTQQEDSAVYLCASSFRGGIGTGELFFGEGSRLTVL.

The chain carries TRBV28 and TRBJ2-7, with a tentative D call TRBD1 (7 bases). The CDR3 has 19 amino acids. Germline loops: CDR1 MDHEN, CDR2 SYDVKM. V dropped 5 bases and J dropped 2 bases, with 28 bases sitting between them. This CDR3 reads CASSGADYRGSFPPYEQYF. The CDR3 DNA is TGTGCCAGCAGTGGGGCGGACTACAGGGGCTCTTTTCCACCCTACGAGCAGTACTTC.

Only a few counts were recorded for this clonotype. The CDR3 region is CASSSGTGLYNEQFF. The CDR3 bases are TGTGCCAGCAGTTCCGGGACGGGCCTTTACAATGAGCAGTTCTTC. V is TRBV12-3 or TRBV12-4 and J is TRBJ2-1; D tentatively reads TRBD1 or TRBD2 (5 bases each). This CDR3 spans 15 amino acids. Trimming cost V 4 bases and J 4 bases, with 14 bases left between them.

V usage is TRBV7-9 and J usage is TRBJ2-7, with D tentatively TRBD1 (6 bases). Trimming shortened V by 4 bases and J by 5 bases, and 9 bases separated the two germline ends. The CDR3 covers 12 residues. CDR1 is SEHNR and CDR2 is FQNEAQ in the germline V gene (reference sequence). Here the CDR3 DNA reads TGTGCCAGCAGCTATACAGGGCACGAGCAGTACTTC. As protein: CASSYTGHEQYF. Looking up the rest from reference TRBV7-9 and TRBJ2-7 gives the full variable domain: DTGVSQNPRHKITKRGQNVTFRCDPISEHNRLYWYRQTLGQGPEFLTYFQNEAQLEKSRLLSDRFSAERPKGSFSTLEIQRTEQGDSAMYLCASSYTGHEQYFGPGTRLTVT.

This clonotype was seen a handful of times. The chain links TRBV13 to TRBJ2-1; 8 bases are a match to TRBD2. Germline-derived CDR1 and CDR2 are PRHDT and FYEKMQ (reference sequence). The CDR3 loop spans 19 amino acids. The junction had 22 bases not matched to a gene; V was cut back by 5 bases and J by 7 bases. The CDR3 region has the DNA TGTGCCAGCAGCCGACGTCAGGGTAGCGGGGTATTCCCTATAAATGAGCAGTTCTTC. The encoded protein is CASSRRQGSGVFPINEQFF.

This clonotype came up many times. V gene TRBV29-1 combines with J gene TRBJ2-5; D is undetermined. The CDR3 totals 11 residues. The V and J ends lost 4 bases and 9 bases respectively, with 12 bases between them. Germline CDR1 SQVTM, CDR2 ANQGSEA. Written as DNA, the CDR3 is TGCAGCGTTGTGGTCGGCGAGGCCCAGTACTTC. Its translation: CSVVVGEAQYF.

There are a few counts of this clonotype. The J gene is TRBJ2-1, the V gene TRBV7-8; D not certain. The CDR3 covers 16 residues. The germline V gene has CDR1 SGHVS and CDR2 FQNEAQ. V lost 0 bases and J lost 1, with 10 bases in between. CDR3: CASSLAPLVSYNEQFF. The CDR3, as DNA: TGTGCCAGCAGCTTAGCCCCCCTAGTTTCCTACAATGAGCAGTTCTTC. Based on the CDR3 plus reference TRBV7-8 and TRBJ2-1, the full variable domain is GAGVSQSPRYKVAKRGQDVALRCDPISGHVSLFWYQQALGQGPEFLTYFQNEAQLDKSGLPSDRFFAERPEGSVSTLKIQRTQQEDSAVYLCASSLAPLVSYNEQFFGPGTRLTVL.

This rearrangement joins TRBV18 to TRBJ2-1; 8 nucleotides align to TRBD1. CDR3 length: 16 amino acids. Germline CDR1 and CDR2: KGHSH and LQKENI. Unmatched junction bases numbered 6, after V lost 1 base and J lost 4 bases. The CDR3 is CASSPLQGAQYNEQFF. CDR3 nucleotides: TGTGCCAGCTCACCACTGCAGGGGGCCCAGTACAATGAGCAGTTCTTC.

The genes are TRBV10-3 and TRBJ2-3, with 8 bases identical to TRBD1. This CDR3 spans 14 amino acids. V was clipped by 6 bases and J by 7 bases; unmatched bases: 9. Germline V lookup: CDR1 ENHRY, CDR2 SYGVKD. The CDR3 spells CAIRTGEWRNTQYF. CDR3 nucleotides: TGTGCCATCAGGACAGGGGAGTGGAGGAATACGCAGTATTTT.

Only a few counts were recorded for this clonotype. The chain recombines TRBV7-8 with TRBJ2-5; D not certain. Germline CDR1 and CDR2: SGHVS and FQNEAQ. This CDR3 is 12 amino acids long. V lost 5 bases and J lost 0, with 4 bases in between. The CDR3 region is CASSPHQETQYF. CDR3 sequence (DNA): TGTGCCAGCAGCCCGCACCAAGAGACCCAGTACTTC.

The rearrangement links TRBV24-1 to TRBJ2-7; TRBD1 matches 9 bases. The junction had 8 bases not matched to a gene; V was cut back by 4 bases and J by 2 bases. Germline V gene sequence: CDR1 KGHDR, CDR2 SFDVKD. This CDR3 is 16 amino acids long. CDR3 bases: TGTGCCACCAGTGACCCGAAGCGACAGGGGGCCTACGAGCAGTACTTC. Encoded protein: CATSDPKRQGAYEQYF.

A few counts support this clonotype. The rearrangement joins TRBV28 to TRBJ1-1, with a possible D match to TRBD1 (5 bases). In germline, CDR1 is MDHEN, CDR2 SYDVKM. CDR3 length: 17 amino acids. With 5 bases removed from V and 1 base from J, the gap between germline ends came to 20 bases. The CDR3: CASSPSGWGNSNTEAFF. In DNA form, the CDR3 reads TGTGCCAGCAGTCCCAGCGGCTGGGGCAATTCGAACACTGAAGCTTTCTTT.

This sequence joins TRBV7-8 and TRBJ2-2, with TRBD2 identical over 7 bases. The V and J ends lost 4 bases and 8 bases, in that order; junction bases with no gene match: 10. The CDR3 extends over 15 amino acids. Germline V gene data show CDR1 as SGHVS and CDR2 as FQNEAQ. The CDR3 coding sequence is TGTGCCAGCAGCTCGCGGACTAGTCGGGGGGGGGAGCTGTTTTTT. This sequence encodes CASSSRTSRGGELFF.

This clonotype was observed many times. The rearrangement joins TRBV9 to TRBJ1-5; D uncertain. Germline V gives CDR1 SGDLS, CDR2 YYNGEE. With 4 bases removed from V and 3 bases from J, the gap between germline ends came to 14 bases. This CDR3 is 15 amino acids long. The CDR3 loop is CASSPAGSVNQPQHF. The CDR3 region has the DNA TGTGCCAGCAGCCCCGCGGGGAGCGTCAATCAGCCCCAGCATTTT.

This clonotype was picked up many times. V usage is TRBV10-3 and J usage is TRBJ2-3, with 7 nucleotides matching TRBD2. The germline gives CDR1 ENHRY, CDR2 SYGVKD. Trimming took 10 bases from V and 2 from J; bases not matched to a gene: 12. The CDR3 runs 15 residues. CDR3 region: CATADGRGDTDTQYF. The CDR3 DNA follows: TGTGCCACCGCCGACGGCCGGGGGGACACAGATACGCAGTATTTT.

The chain uses TRBV6-1 and TRBJ2-2; TRBD1 matches at 10 bases. The J segment lost 8 bases and the V segment lost 6 bases, leaving 18 bases of the junction unmatched. The CDR3 consists of 18 residues. The germline gives CDR1 MNHNS, CDR2 SASEGT. The CDR3 bases are TGTGCCAGCAGAGGGACAGGGGACAGCGGGGGCCCCTTGGGGGAGCTGTTTTTT. Translated, it gives CASRGTGDSGGPLGELFF.

The rearrangement links TRBV2 to TRBJ2-7; 13 nucleotides agree with TRBD2. Trimming cost V 6 bases and J 3 bases; bases outside gene matches: 2. The germline V gene encodes CDR1 SNHLY and CDR2 FYNNEI. The CDR3 totals 14 residues. CDR3 residues: CASRWTSGSYEQYF. DNA of the CDR3: TGTGCCAGCAGGTGGACTAGCGGGAGCTACGAGCAGTACTTC. Variable domain in full (rest from reference TRBV2 and TRBJ2-7): EPEVTQTPSHQVTQMGQEVILRCVPISNHLYFYWYRQILGQKVEFLVSFYNNEISEKSEIFDDQFSVERPDGSNFTLKIRSTKLEDSAMYFCASRWTSGSYEQYFGPGTRLTVT.

V and J are TRBV21-1 and TRBJ2-1; TRBD2, the table's D call, was not compared with the DNA. TRBV21-1 constitutes a pseudogene. The CDR3 runs to 14 residues. This CDR3 reads CGLDTHRLSNEQFF. The CDR3 nucleotides are TGTGGACTAGACACACATCGCCTAAGCAATGAGCAGTTCTTC.